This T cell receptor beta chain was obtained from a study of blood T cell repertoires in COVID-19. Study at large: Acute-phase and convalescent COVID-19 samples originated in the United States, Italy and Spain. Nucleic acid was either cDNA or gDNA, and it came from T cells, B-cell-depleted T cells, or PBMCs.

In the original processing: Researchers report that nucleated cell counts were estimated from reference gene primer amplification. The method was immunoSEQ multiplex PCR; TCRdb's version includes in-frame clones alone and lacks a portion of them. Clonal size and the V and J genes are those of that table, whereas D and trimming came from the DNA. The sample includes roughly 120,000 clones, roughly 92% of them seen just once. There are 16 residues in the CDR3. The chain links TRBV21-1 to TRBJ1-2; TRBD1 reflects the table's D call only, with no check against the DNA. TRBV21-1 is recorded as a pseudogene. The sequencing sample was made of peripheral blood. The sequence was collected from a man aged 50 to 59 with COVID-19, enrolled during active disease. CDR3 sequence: CASSNWTGSPNYGYTF. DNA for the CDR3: TGTGCCAGCAGCAATTGGACAGGGTCCCCCAACTATGGCTACACCTTC.